This T cell receptor (beta chain) comes out of a study of beta chain features in type 1 diabetes. The study reverse transcribed the entire isolated RNA, so it sequenced expressed TCRB transcripts. The repertoire was sequenced with immunoSEQ multiplex PCR; TCRdb's copy has only in-frame clones and lacks some. This sample has under 150,000 clones, with roughly 7.2% found just once. This CDR3 is 12 amino acids long. In germline, CDR1 is SGHNT, CDR2 YYREEE (reference sequence). Trimming cost V 4 bases and J 6 bases, with 8 bases left between them. Sequencing used central memory CD4+ T cells from blood. V gene TRBV5-4 combines with J gene TRBJ2-1; D gene ambiguous. This receptor was identified in a woman younger than 45 in good health. The DNA of the CDR3 is TGTGCCAGCAGCCGCGGCGGCAATGAGCAGTTCTTC. Its protein is CASSRGGNEQFF.